This TCR beta chain derives from a study of human T cells and chemical hapten exposure. Turning to the study itself: The sensitizing agent was 2% DPC, placed on around 2 cm by around 2 cm of upper inner arm skin. Patients, chiefly female, had alopecia areata, totalis or universalis.

Using its own MiXCR run on the RACE reads, TCRdb lists one record per CDR3 protein. The table includes 150,000 to 200,000 distinct CDR3 sequences, around 30% detected once. There are a few counts of this clonotype. The time point here: pre-sensitization, week 0. This sample's treatment: therapeutic diphenylcyclopropenone sensitization with weekly scalp DPC. The donor pool consisted of alopecia patients aged 18 to 70 years, considered suitable for DPC. This CDR3 comprises 13 residues. Germline loops: CDR1 SNHLY, CDR2 FYNNEI. Trimming cost V 7 bases and J 0 bases, with 8 bases left between them. The chain has TRBV2 and TRBJ2-3; D not certain. The source of this sequence is a woman aged 25 to 45 with alopecia areata. Some clones in this sample may be carry-over from other donors' samples. Here the sequenced sample was whole blood, taken in connection with sensitization to the hapten diphenylcyclopropenone (DPC). This CDR3 is CASTSDSTDTQYF. The CDR3 bases are TGTGCCAGCACCTCTGACAGCACAGATACGCAGTATTTT.